The present T cell receptor beta chain was sequenced within a study of shared clonotypes between healthy human individuals (dated by TCRdb to about 2020). Background for the entire study: Three men and a couple of women, aged 18 to 49 years, made up the cohort. For each donor, CD4 naive and CD4 memory were each given three plates, CD8 naive was given two plates, and CD8 memory was given one plate. Blood TCR repertoires of five healthy adults were deeply sequenced to estimate repertoire size and the extent of clonotype sharing between individuals. Libraries were prepared and TCR repertoires were sequenced by different laboratories using diverse techniques, in order to increase sequencing depth and limit assay-specific biases. Between about 0.85 and 9.5 billion PBMCs per donor were obtained by leukapheresis. Study-level results and caveats: The genetic and exposure-history diversity represented was limited by the small number of donors. Sampling was restricted to blood, and TCR repertoires in tissue are likely to differ from TCR repertoires in blood. Naive subsets generally had larger estimated clonotype richness than memory subsets did. Rarefaction of sorted-subset datasets indicated incomplete sequencing despite the large sequencing depth. When a handful of donors were compared, the shared fraction of clonotypes was around 4.6% for naive CD4, 3.5% to 4% for naive CD8, more than 2% for memory CD4, and 0.4% for memory CD8. Based on pairwise subsampling, the degree of clonotype sharing among donors was expected to be affected by sequencing depth. Compared with non-shared clonotypes, clonotypes shared by all four sorted-subset donors had higher generation probabilities.

Using the deep immunoSEQ assay, multiplex PCR amplified TCR CDR3 regions from genomic DNA. For each cell subset, the extracted genomic DNA was distributed evenly across all wells of several immunoSEQ 96-well plates, and each plate served as one replicate. For sorted subsets, 200 to 250 ng genomic DNA, equal to 30,000 or so T cell genomes, was loaded into each replicate PCR. Purified libraries were quantified with a Qubit 3.0 fluorometer, sized on a Bioanalyzer 2100, and re-quantified with the KAPA Library Quantification kit. Every immunoSEQ 96-well plate was sequenced on a separate single-read 150-cycle Illumina NextSeq 550 flow cell. The authors processed their data as follows. Because the immunoSEQ output held only junctional sequences and lacked quality scores, the filtering could not match the filtering applied to full-length reads. To assign V/J genes and CDR3, sequences were annotated using PyIR, a Python wrapper for IgBLAST v1.9, with IMGT germline references. Reads with weak V/J assignments (E-value above 1e-6), missing CDR3, stop codons, out-of-frame junctions, or ambiguous translated residues were removed. V3J clonotypes were defined by identical inferred V gene, J gene, and CDR3 amino acid sequence. The percentage overlap between two repertoires was calculated by dividing the number of shared unique clonotypes by the size of the smaller repertoire. Richness of each repertoire was evaluated using RTK rarefaction, the Chao1 estimator, and Recon v2.1 estimates of unobserved clonotypes. OLGA was used to compute generation probabilities for all TCRbeta clonotypes that the gDNA method yielded from a few donors. This immuneACCESS table, as held by TCRdb, lists in-frame sequences with V and J called but not all clones. Of the missing ones, under half trace to an unresolved V gene in checked studies; the others have no known cause. V, J and clone size are those of that table, while D and trimming were read from the DNA. Counted in this sample were over a million clones; more than 95% of them appeared once. In total, the top ten clones hold roughly 1.2% of the sample.

The V end gives up 8 bases and the J end 6 bases, leaving 8 bases in the junction not matched to a gene. From the cysteine through the phenylalanine, the CDR3 covers 13 amino acids. Here the CDR3 DNA is all that survives: 39 bases in frame from base 1. Per the germline V gene, SGHNT is the CDR1 and YENEEA is the CDR2. The donors were healthy, HIV-negative adults who had no recently reported acute infections or vaccinations. Only Caucasian adults living in Nashville, Tennessee, USA were represented among the donors. CD4+ T cells were enriched by magnetic negative selection, after which naive cells were positively selected on CD45RA and the negative fraction was taken as the memory subset. After blood collection by leukapheresis, PBMCs were isolated using Ficoll-Histopaque density gradient centrifugation and then cryopreserved in the vapor phase of liquid nitrogen. Analytical flow cytometry was used to check the purity and quantity of every magnetically sorted T cell population. Each sorted fraction had its genomic DNA isolated and then quantified by UV absorbance on a Nanodrop 2000c.

Regarding this clone: Its antigen has not been determined. No clone much larger than this one lies a single base away; base qualities are absent.

Sequencing used naive CD4+ T cells sorted from blood. The sample's cell subset or site label, decoded: CD45RA+ positively selected. The V and J genes are TRBV11-3 and TRBJ2-7, with TRBD2 matching 9 junction bases. The TCR comes from a man aged 25-45 years in good health. The DNA sequence is TGTGCCAGCTCGGAAAGGGGACTAGCCGAGCAGTACTTC. It translates to CASSERGLAEQYF.